Ten or more counts support the clone carrying this TCR beta chain. The data derive from a study of neurological immune-mediated disorders. CDR1 MNHEY and CDR2 SMNVEV come from the germline V gene (reference sequence). This CDR3 has 15 amino acids. Trimming took 3 bases from V and 5 from J, leaving 16 bases between them. TCRdb ran MiXCR on the 5' RACE reads and lists one entry per CDR3 protein. The data hold about 35,000 distinct CDR3 sequences, with about 4.1% observed a single time. The J gene is TRBJ2-5, the V gene TRBV27, with D unclear. The sequence was obtained from a man younger than 40 with multiple sclerosis. Sequenced input: PBMCs. Here the CDR3 reads CASSFDRNLRETQYF. CDR3 nucleotide sequence: TGTGCCAGCAGTTTTGATAGAAACCTCCGGGAGACCCAGTACTTC.